The 22 T cell receptor beta chains below come from one sample, sequenced in a study of T cell repertoires in cytomegalovirus infection. TCRdb re-derived calls from the reads in MiXCR, one entry per CDR3 protein. The sample yields about 400,000 distinct CDR3 sequences, about a sixth seen once. Sequenced: PBMCs. Source of these receptors: a human donor in good health (CMV status not recorded). Some clones in this sample may be carry-over from other donors' samples.

CDR3 sequence reads: CASSIHSRNEQFF. The CDR3 nucleotides are TGTGCCAGTAGTATTCACTCACGCAATGAGCAGTTCTTC. This chain joins TRBV19 and TRBJ2-1; D is ambiguous. The V gene's germline CDR1 is LNHDA and CDR2 SQIVND (reference sequence). The V and J ends lost 3 bases and 6 bases respectively, with 9 bases between them. The CDR3 covers 13 residues.

This clonotype was detected ten times or more. The gene calls are TRBV6-5 and TRBJ2-1; TRBD1 matches 11 bases. Losses at the gene ends were 2 bases for V and 3 bases for J; bases not matched to a gene: 3. Germline lookup yields CDR1 MNHEY and CDR2 SVGAGI. This CDR3 region has 16 residues. The CDR3 DNA is TGTGCCAGCAGTTACACCGGGACAGGGGGCTACAATGAGCAGTTCTTC. Its protein is CASSYTGTGGYNEQFF.

On this clonotype: The junction departs from the called germline gene at one end, perhaps through a read error. The CDR3 region is CASAEGRPLNGQFF. The CDR3 DNA is TGTGCCAGCGCCGAGGGGAGGCCCCTAAATGGGCAGTTCTTC. V gene TRBV6-2 or TRBV6-3 combines with J gene TRBJ2-1, with D possibly being TRBD2 (6 bases). In germline, CDR1 is MNHEY, CDR2 SVGEGT. The CDR3 runs 14 residues.

This clonotype was seen repeatedly, ten times or more. The genes are TRBV7-9 and TRBJ2-7; tentatively, D is TRBD2 (6 bases). V was clipped by 5 bases and J by 2 bases, with 16 bases between them. The CDR3 covers 15 residues. Per germline, CDR1 SEHNR and CDR2 FQNEAQ (reference sequence). The CDR3 DNA reads as TGTGCCAGCAGCCCTGGGCCAGGGAGGCCCTACGAGCAGTACTTC. Its translation: CASSPGPGRPYEQYF.

V gene TRBV7-2 combines with J gene TRBJ2-5; 8 nucleotides line up with TRBD2. CDR3 length: 13 amino acids. CDR1 SGHTA and CDR2 FQGNSA come from the germline V gene. V trimming: 8 bases; J trimming: 3 bases; junction bases outside the gene matches: 5. The CDR3 DNA sequence: TGTGCCAGCGCTCGGGGACTAGAAGAGACCCAGTACTTC. Its protein product is CASARGLEETQYF.

Concerning this clonotype: One end of the junction does not line up with germline, which may come from a read error. This chain joins TRBV19 and TRBJ1-5; a weak D match, TRBD1 (5 bases). This CDR3 contains 15 residues. Germline V gene data show CDR1 as LNHDA and CDR2 as SQIVND (reference sequence). CDR3 nucleotide sequence: TGTGCCAGTAGTCTAGAAAGGGACGCCGGTCAGCCCCAGCATTTT. This gives the protein CASSLERDAGQPQHF. Full variable domain (missing parts from reference TRBV19 and TRBJ1-5): DGGITQSPKYLFRKEGQNVTLSCEQNLNHDAMYWYRQDPGQGLRLIYYSQIVNDFQKGDIAEGYSVSREKKESFPLTVTSAQKNPTAFYLCASSLERDAGQPQHFGDGTRLSIL.

This clonotype was recorded many times. The chain carries TRBV7-2 and TRBJ2-3, with TRBD2 matching over 9 bases. Per germline, CDR1 SGHTA and CDR2 FQGNSA. J gave up 4 bases and V 4 bases, and 3 bases lay outside the gene matches. This CDR3 is built from 14 residues. In DNA, the CDR3 is TGTGCCAGCAGCTGGGGCGGGGGGGCAGATACGCAGTATTTT. It yields the protein CASSWGGGADTQYF.

This clonotype was recorded a few times. V gene TRBV28 combines with J gene TRBJ2-1, with D possibly TRBD2 on 6 matching bases. The V gene's germline CDR1 is MDHEN and CDR2 SYDVKM. The CDR3 extends over 16 amino acids. V gave up 7 bases and J gave up 1 base, with 17 bases separating them. CDR3 loop: CASTQSSAPSYNEQFF. In DNA form, the CDR3 reads TGTGCCAGCACCCAATCTAGCGCACCATCCTACAATGAGCAGTTCTTC. Full variable domain (outside the CDR3, taken from reference TRBV28 and TRBJ2-1): DVKVTQSSRYLVKRTGEKVFLECVQDMDHENMFWYRQDPGLGLRLIYFSYDVKMKEKGDIPEGYSVSREKKERFSLILESASTNQTSMYLCASTQSSAPSYNEQFFGPGTRLTVL.

J is TRBJ1-5 and V is TRBV12-3 or TRBV12-4, with 7 bases aligning to TRBD1. This CDR3 spans 18 amino acids. J was trimmed by 2 bases and V by 4 bases; bases with no gene match: 14. The CDR3: CASSSGQVVGYGNQPQHF. Written as DNA, the CDR3 is TGTGCCAGCAGTTCCGGACAGGTGGTTGGATATGGCAATCAGCCCCAGCATTTT.

This clonotype was counted at least ten times. The chain recombines TRBV7-2 with TRBJ2-7; 8 positions match TRBD2. CDR1 is SGHTA, CDR2 FQGNSA, per germline. The CDR3 loop spans 14 amino acids. The V gene end was trimmed by 5 bases and the J gene end by 3 bases; junction bases not matched to a gene: 6. In nucleotides, the CDR3 is TGTGCCAGCAGCCCCGGGGGGGCGGGCTACGAGCAGTACTTC. Residues: CASSPGGAGYEQYF.

The sample holds a few counts of this clonotype. The J gene is TRBJ2-7, the V gene TRBV12-3 or TRBV12-4; 12 positions agree with TRBD2. The CDR3 has 14 residues. The V segment lost 6 bases and the J segment 6 bases; nucleotides outside the gene matches: 6. CDR3 sequence: CASRLGLAGSEQYF. The CDR3 DNA reads as TGTGCCAGCAGGCTGGGACTAGCGGGTAGCGAGCAGTACTTC.

This clonotype was recorded many times. The V and J genes are TRBV6-1 and TRBJ2-7; possibly TRBD2 for D (6 bases). The V end lost 4 bases, the J end lost 0 bases, and 10 bases lay between the germline ends. The CDR3 has 14 residues. Germline V gene lookup returns CDR1 MNHNS and CDR2 SASEGT. CDR3 nucleotide sequence: TGTGCCAGCAGTGGGGCGGGAAGCTCCTACGAGCAGTACTTC. Translation gives CASSGAGSSYEQYF.

The chain uses TRBV5-1 and TRBJ2-2, with a tentative D call TRBD2 (7 bases). The CDR3 sequence is 14 residues long. V was clipped by 6 bases and J by 6 bases, with 15 bases between them. Germline values: CDR1 SGHRS, CDR2 YFSETQ. CDR3 in amino acids: CASNGGQLPGELFF. The CDR3 DNA sequence: TGCGCCAGCAACGGGGGGCAGTTACCCGGGGAGCTGTTTTTT.

The chain carries TRBV5-6 and TRBJ1-1; 9 bases fit TRBD1. The J segment lost 5 bases and the V segment lost 1 base, leaving 12 bases of the junction unmatched. The CDR3 length is 17 residues. In germline, CDR1 is SGHDT, CDR2 YYEEEE. DNA for the CDR3: TGTGCCAGCAGCTTGATCACGACAGGGGGTTTCGGGACTGAAGCTTTCTTT. Protein sequence: CASSLITTGGFGTEAFF. Full variable domain (rest looked up from reference TRBV5-6 and TRBJ1-1): DAGVTQSPTHLIKTRGQQVTLRCSPKSGHDTVSWYQQALGQGPQFIFQYYEEEERQRGNFPDRFSGHQFPNYSSELNVNALLLGDSALYLCASSLITTGGFGTEAFFGQGTRLTVV.

This clonotype appeared a few times. The V gene is TRBV7-9, the J gene TRBJ2-2; D uncertain. CDR3 length: 15 amino acids. V lost 1 base, J lost 1 base, and 7 bases lay in between. CDR1 SEHNR and CDR2 FQNEAQ come from the germline V gene (reference sequence). The CDR3 sequence is CASSLGILNTGELFF. CDR3 DNA: TGTGCCAGCAGCTTAGGGATCTTGAACACCGGGGAGCTGTTTTTT.

Only a few counts were recorded for this clonotype. The chain links TRBV28 to TRBJ1-3; no clear D. CDR1 and CDR2 (germline): MDHEN, SYDVKM. Trimming shortened V by 5 bases and J by 2 bases, and 7 bases separated the two germline ends. The CDR3 runs to 13 residues. In DNA, the CDR3 is TGTGCCAGCAGTCGGATGGCTGGAAACACCATATATTTT. Protein: CASSRMAGNTIYF.

This clonotype was counted a few times. The chain couples TRBV12-3 or TRBV12-4 to TRBJ2-2; tentatively, D is TRBD2 (5 bases). CDR3 length: 15 amino acids. The V and J ends lost 6 bases and 6 bases respectively, with 17 bases between them. CDR3: CASSPGGGLAGELFF. CDR3 nucleotide sequence: TGTGCCAGCAGCCCAGGTGGAGGCTTAGCCGGGGAGCTGTTTTTT.

This clonotype came up once. V is TRBV6-2 or TRBV6-3 and J is TRBJ2-5; possible D gene TRBD1, 6 bases. Looked up from germline, CDR1 is MNHEY and CDR2 is SVGEGT. The length of the CDR3 is 15 residues. Between the trimmed V and J ends, which lost 6 bases and 1 base, there was a span of 15 bases. This CDR3 is CASRPRDTGQETQYF. The CDR3 bases are TGTGCCAGCAGACCCCGGGACACCGGCCAAGAGACCCAGTACTTC.

This clonotype was found many times. V is TRBV7-9 and J is TRBJ1-2; 7 bases map to TRBD1. V shed 5 bases and J 4 bases; nucleotides not matched to a gene: 10. The CDR3 is 15 residues long. Germline V lookup: CDR1 SEHNR, CDR2 FQNEAQ (reference sequence). The CDR3 region is CASSKTGEYSYGYTF. The CDR3 coding sequence is TGTGCCAGCAGCAAAACAGGGGAGTACAGCTATGGCTACACCTTC.

The chain employs TRBV5-1 and TRBJ2-7, with D unclear. This CDR3 is built from 16 residues. From germline, CDR1 is SGHRS and CDR2 YFSETQ. The V gene lost 0 bases and the J gene lost 2 bases, with 15 bases spanning the gap. CDR3 residues: CASSLVWAQSTYEQYF. The CDR3 DNA follows: TGCGCCAGCAGCTTGGTATGGGCGCAATCCACCTACGAGCAGTACTTC.

This clonotype came up a few times. V usage is TRBV20-1 and J usage is TRBJ2-5; TRBD2 matches 10 bases. The CDR3 is 13 amino acids. CDR1 DFQATT and CDR2 SNEGSKA come from the germline V gene (reference sequence). CDR3 amino acids: CRGTGTSEETQYF. In DNA form, the CDR3 reads TGCAGGGGAACCGGGACTAGCGAGGAGACCCAGTACTTC.

The chain couples TRBV20-1 to TRBJ2-5, with D possibly being TRBD1 or TRBD2 (5 bases each). The CDR3 totals 13 residues. The ends were cut back, 4 bases at V and 5 bases at J, with 14 bases in the middle. The germline CDR1 and CDR2 sequences are DFQATT and SNEGSKA (reference sequence). This CDR3 is CSATSRGLETQYF. CDR3 DNA sequence: TGCAGTGCTACCTCTCGGGGCTTGGAGACCCAGTACTTC.